This T cell receptor beta chain is from a study of T cells after somatic rescue of genetic block. This CDR3 has 15 residues. CDR1 is SGHTA, CDR2 FQGNSA, per germline. The trim removed 4 bases at V and 7 bases at J, leaving 10 bases unmatched. Only in-frame clones appear in the TCRdb table, and some are missing; sequencing was by immunoSEQ multiplex PCR. This repertoire shows roughly 110,000 clones, just over 90% found once; its top ten account for about 1.5%. This clone was detected once. The V call is TRBV7-2, the J call TRBJ2-1, with 7 bases lining up with TRBD2. Source material: peripheral blood mononuclear cells (PBMCs). This clonotype originated in a woman between 18 and 29 years old. CDR3 nucleotides: TGTGCCAGCAGCTCCCCGGGACTACTAGTTAATGAGCAGTTCTTC. This codes for CASSSPGLLVNEQFF.